The 25 T cell receptor beta chains reported below all come from one sample, sequenced in a study of cytomegalovirus exposure and HLA in healthy donors. The PCR contained 60 Vbeta and 13 Jbeta primers. Assay: immunoSEQ multiplex PCR; the TCRdb copy retains only in-frame clones and omits some. The sample contains some 130,000 clones, over 70% of which appear only once. What was sequenced was PBMCs. The receptors derive from a man aged 25-40 years in good health and CMV-seronegative.

The rearrangement links TRBV2 to TRBJ2-5, with 9 bases aligning to TRBD2. The CDR3 contains 14 residues. Looked up from germline, CDR1 is SNHLY and CDR2 is FYNNEI. The V gene end was trimmed by 11 bases and the J gene end by 0 bases; junction bases not matched to a gene: 7. CDR3 DNA: TGTGCCGGTCGTCTAGCGGGGTACCAAGAGACCCAGTACTTC. The encoded protein is CAGRLAGYQETQYF.

The V call is TRBV28, the J call TRBJ2-7; 8 nucleotides line up with TRBD1. This CDR3 is built from 14 residues. Per germline, CDR1 MDHEN and CDR2 SYDVKM. The trim removed 5 bases at V and 3 bases at J, leaving 6 bases unmatched. The CDR3 spells CASSEQGANYEQYF. The CDR3 DNA follows: TGTGCCAGCAGTGAGCAGGGGGCCAACTACGAGCAGTACTTC.

This clone has a single count. V and J are TRBV7-8 and TRBJ2-7, with 7 positions matching TRBD2. After removal of 1 base from V and 2 bases from J, the junction contained 5 bases not matched to a gene. The CDR3 is made up of 15 amino acids. CDR1 is SGHVS and CDR2 is FQNEAQ in the germline V gene. The chain's CDR3 is CASSLGAGTTYEQYF. DNA of the CDR3: TGTGCCAGCAGCTTAGGGGCAGGGACTACCTACGAGCAGTACTTC.

V usage is TRBV28 and J usage is TRBJ2-7, with 8 bases matching TRBD1. V gave up 7 bases and J gave up 4 bases; unmatched junction bases: 9. CDR3 size: 14 residues. CDR1 and CDR2 from the germline V gene are MDHEN and SYDVKM. The CDR3 region has the DNA TGTGCCAGCATCCCTGGACAGGGTGGTTACGAGCAGTACTTC. This codes for CASIPGQGGYEQYF.

V gene TRBV28 combines with J gene TRBJ2-7, with TRBD1 identical over 11 bases. The CDR3 sequence is 15 residues long. V lost 6 bases to trimming and J lost 4 bases; unmatched junction nucleotides: 8. Germline V gene sequence: CDR1 MDHEN, CDR2 SYDVKM. Here the CDR3 reads CASREDRGRFYEQYF. For the CDR3, the DNA is TGTGCCAGCAGGGAGGACAGGGGGCGGTTTTACGAGCAGTACTTC.

The chain recombines TRBV5-8 with TRBJ1-5; 8 bases map to TRBD1. The CDR3 has 16 amino acids. V was pared by 4 bases and J by 0 bases, with 6 bases of the junction left unmatched. Per germline, CDR1 SGHTS and CDR2 YDEGEE. CDR3 protein: CASSRYRGVSNQPQHF. In DNA form, the CDR3 reads TGTGCCAGCAGCCGGTACAGGGGGGTTAGCAATCAGCCCCAGCATTTT.

This clone was seen a few times. The CDR3 reads CASSWSGTKETQYF. CDR3 coding DNA: TGTGCCAGCAGCTGGTCCGGGACAAAAGAGACCCAGTACTTC. The chain links TRBV5-6 to TRBJ2-5, with D perhaps matching TRBD1 (6 bases). The CDR3 length is 14 residues. V dropped 3 bases and J dropped 3 bases, with 12 bases sitting between them. Germline CDR1 reads SGHDT; CDR2 reads YYEEEE. Full variable domain (outside the CDR3, taken from reference TRBV5-6 and TRBJ2-5): DAGVTQSPTHLIKTRGQQVTLRCSPKSGHDTVSWYQQALGQGPQFIFQYYEEEERQRGNFPDRFSGHQFPNYSSELNVNALLLGDSALYLCASSWSGTKETQYFGPGTRLLVL.

V and J are TRBV4-3 and TRBJ2-3; D may be TRBD2 (5 bases). The CDR3 extends over 16 amino acids. Trimming cost V 0 bases and J 0 bases, with 10 bases left between them. Germline CDR1 reads LGHNA; CDR2 reads YSLEER. CDR3 sequence (DNA): TGCGCCAGCAGCCAAGAAGAGCGGCCAAGCACAGATACGCAGTATTTT. This translates into CASSQEERPSTDTQYF.

This clone has a handful of counts. This chain joins TRBV5-4 and TRBJ2-5, with a weak D call TRBD2 (5 bases). Germline values: CDR1 SGHNT, CDR2 YYREEE (reference sequence). The CDR3 extends over 13 amino acids. V lost 0 bases and J lost 7, with 10 bases in between. DNA of the CDR3: TGTGCCAGCAGCTTGGGAGACCGGGGGACCCAGTACTTC. Protein: CASSLGDRGTQYF.

This clone was detected only once. Germline is not matched at one junction end, which may reflect a read error. The chain employs TRBV7-9 and TRBJ1-1; no clear D gene. The germline CDR1 and CDR2 sequences are SEHNR and FQNEAQ (reference sequence). The CDR3 totals 12 residues. DNA of the CDR3: TGTTCCAGCAGCTTAGGAGGTGCTGAAGCTTTCTTT. It is translated as CSSSLGGAEAFF.

The J gene is TRBJ2-3, the V gene TRBV5-1, with 11 bases fitting TRBD1. The CDR3 consists of 15 residues. Germline trimming cut 5 bases from V and 5 bases from J; bases unmatched to any gene: 7. Germline V gives CDR1 SGHRS, CDR2 YFSETQ. The DNA for the CDR3 is TGCGCCAGCAGACCCTCCGGGACAGGGGGAGATACGCAGTATTTT. This gives the protein CASRPSGTGGDTQYF. Looking up the rest from reference TRBV5-1 and TRBJ2-3 gives the full variable domain: KAGVTQTPRYLIKTRGQQVTLSCSPISGHRSVSWYQQTPGQGLQFLFEYFSETQRNKGNFPGRFSGRQFSNSRSEMNVSTLELGDSALYLCASRPSGTGGDTQYFGPGTRLTVL.

This rearrangement joins TRBV18 to TRBJ1-1; 7 bases match TRBD1. V shed 4 bases, J shed 4 bases, and the junction held 3 bases outside the gene matches. The length of the CDR3 is 13 residues. CDR1 and CDR2 (germline): KGHSH, LQKENI. This chain's CDR3 is CASSLTGFTEAFF. The CDR3 DNA sequence: TGTGCCAGCTCACTGACAGGGTTCACTGAAGCTTTCTTT.

The chain recombines TRBV28 with TRBJ2-7; D is uncertain. The germline gives CDR1 MDHEN, CDR2 SYDVKM. This CDR3 is built from 14 residues. The germline V and J ends were trimmed by 2 bases and 0 bases, with 8 bases remaining between them. The DNA for the CDR3 is TGTGCCAGCAGTTTAAGTCTAGTCTCCTACGAGCAGTACTTC. It encodes CASSLSLVSYEQYF.

This rearrangement joins TRBV6-5 to TRBJ2-3, with D unresolved. Looked up from germline, CDR1 is MNHEY and CDR2 is SVGAGI. Trimming removed 3 bases at V and 0 bases at J, with 10 bases between. CDR3 length: 15 amino acids. CDR3 amino acids: CASSYSVASTDTQYF. CDR3 bases: TGTGCCAGCAGTTATTCGGTTGCTAGCACAGATACGCAGTATTTT.

V usage is TRBV29-1 and J usage is TRBJ2-2, with a weak D call TRBD2 (5 bases). The CDR3 is made up of 13 amino acids. Per germline, CDR1 SQVTM and CDR2 ANQGSEA. V lost 3 bases to trimming and J lost 3 bases, with 8 bases between them. The CDR3, as DNA: TGCAGCGTTGATCGGGGATACACCGGGGAGCTGTTTTTT. It specifies CSVDRGYTGELFF.

The chain links TRBV7-2 to TRBJ2-2, with 7 bases identical to TRBD1. Looked up from germline, CDR1 is SGHTA and CDR2 is FQGNSA. This CDR3 is 15 amino acids long. The V segment lost 1 base and the J segment 5 bases; nucleotides outside the gene matches: 4. This CDR3 reads CASSLVGTETGELFF. CDR3 DNA sequence: TGTGCCAGCAGCTTAGTAGGGACAGAAACCGGGGAGCTGTTTTTT.

The chain links TRBV11-2 to TRBJ2-7, with D possibly being TRBD2 (6 bases). CDR1 and CDR2 (germline): SGHAT, FQNNGV. CDR3 size: 12 residues. Here the CDR3 reads CASSLDRGLLFV. In nucleotides, the CDR3 is TGTGCCAGCAGCTTAGACCGGGGACTCCTATTTGTC.

This chain links TRBV4-3 with TRBJ2-1, with TRBD2 matching over 15 bases. This CDR3 is built from 17 residues. Germline V gene lookup returns CDR1 LGHNA and CDR2 YSLEER. Trimming at V came to 0 bases and at J to 7 bases, leaving 4 bases not matched to a gene. CDR3 protein: CASSQEIGLAGGNEQFF. CDR3 in DNA: TGCGCCAGCAGCCAAGAGATAGGACTAGCGGGGGGGAATGAGCAGTTCTTC.

CDR3 region: CASYGQGRHHGYTF. The CDR3 DNA follows: TGTGCCAGCTATGGACAGGGGCGGCATCATGGCTACACCTTC. The J gene is TRBJ1-2, the V gene TRBV6-5; TRBD1 matches 9 bases. With 8 bases clipped from V and 6 bases from J, the junction kept 10 bases outside the gene matches. This CDR3 is 14 amino acids long. In germline, CDR1 is MNHEY, CDR2 SVGAGI.

This clone was detected a few times. The rearrangement joins TRBV10-2 to TRBJ2-3, with D hard to call. The CDR3 extends over 12 amino acids. Looked up from germline, CDR1 is WSHSY and CDR2 is SAAADI. V lost 3 bases, J lost 2 bases, and 3 bases lay in between. The CDR3 spells CASSDYTDTQYF. The DNA of the CDR3 is TGCGCCAGCAGTGACTACACAGATACGCAGTATTTT.

This clone occurred a few times. The chain links TRBV6-5 to TRBJ2-7, with a tentative D call TRBD2 (5 bases). This CDR3 comprises 15 residues. V lost 1 base and J 0 bases, leaving 10 bases between the germline ends. Germline loops: CDR1 MNHEY, CDR2 SVGAGI. The CDR3 DNA is TGTGCCAGCAGTTACTATGGAGGCAGCTCCTACGAGCAGTACTTC. Its protein product is CASSYYGGSSYEQYF.

The V gene is TRBV10-3, the J gene TRBJ2-3, with D possibly TRBD2 on 5 matching bases. Looked up from germline, CDR1 is ENHRY and CDR2 is SYGVKD. This CDR3 has 14 residues. Between the trimmed V and J ends, which lost 5 bases and 2 bases, there was a span of 11 bases. The CDR3 DNA sequence: TGTGCCATCAGTAGCGGAACCTACACAGATACGCAGTATTTT. The encoded protein is CAISSGTYTDTQYF.

The V and J genes are TRBV4-2 and TRBJ2-3; 7 nucleotides line up with TRBD2. The CDR3 is 20 amino acids. The V segment lost 4 bases and the J segment 2 bases; nucleotides outside the gene matches: 21. The germline gives CDR1 LGHNA, CDR2 YNFKEQ. Written as DNA, the CDR3 is TGTGCCAGCAGCCGGGAGTCGACCGGGGGAGGGAGGAGGGTCACAGATACGCAGTATTTT. This encodes CASSRESTGGGRRVTDTQYF.

The table lists this clone with a few counts. J is TRBJ1-5 and V is TRBV29-1; 8 positions match TRBD1. Germline V CDR1 and CDR2: SQVTM, ANQGSEA. The CDR3 length is 12 residues. V trimming: 4 bases; J trimming: 7 bases; junction bases outside the gene matches: 3. The CDR3: CSVAGGGQPQHF. CDR3 nucleotides: TGCAGCGTTGCAGGGGGCGGGCAGCCCCAGCATTTT.

This chain links TRBV28 with TRBJ1-6; D might be TRBD1 (6 bases). The CDR3 totals 16 residues. V was cut by 5 bases and J by 5 bases, with 16 bases left in between. Looked up from germline, CDR1 is MDHEN and CDR2 is SYDVKM. In DNA form, the CDR3 reads TGTGCCAGCAGTCCCGACAGGAGGCCCAATAATTCACCCCTCCACTTT. Its translation: CASSPDRRPNNSPLHF.